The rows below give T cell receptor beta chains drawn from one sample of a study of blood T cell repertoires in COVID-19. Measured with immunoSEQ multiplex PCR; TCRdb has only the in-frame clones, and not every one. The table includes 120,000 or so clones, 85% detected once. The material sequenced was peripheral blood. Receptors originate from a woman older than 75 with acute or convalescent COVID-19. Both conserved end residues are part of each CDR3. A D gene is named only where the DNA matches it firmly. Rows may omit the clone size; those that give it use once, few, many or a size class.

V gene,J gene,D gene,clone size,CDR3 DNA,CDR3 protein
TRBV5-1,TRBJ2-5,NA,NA,TGCGCCAGCAGGGCAGGGAAAGAGACCCAGTACTTC,CASRAGKETQYF
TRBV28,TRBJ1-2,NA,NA,TGTGCCAGCAGTGTCCCAAGAGGGTCTGGCTACACCTTC,CASSVPRGSGYTF
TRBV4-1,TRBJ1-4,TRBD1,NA,TGCGCCAGCAGCCCGGGACAGGCAACTAATGAAAAACTGTTTTTT,CASSPGQATNEKLFF
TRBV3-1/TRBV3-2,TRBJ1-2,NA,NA,TGTGCCAGCAGCCAAGGCTCAGAGGTGAGCTATGGCTACACCTTC,CASSQGSEVSYGYTF
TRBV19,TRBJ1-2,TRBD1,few,TGTGCCAGTAGTGCTTCGACAGGGGGCACTCCTCTAGGCCGCTATGGCTACACCTTC,CASSASTGGTPLGRYGYTF
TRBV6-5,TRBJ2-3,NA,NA,TGTGCCAGCAGGCGCATCGGGGTAGATACGCAGTATTTT,CASRRIGVDTQYF
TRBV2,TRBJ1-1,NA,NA,TGTGCCAGCAGTGAAAACGGCCGGGTTATAACTGAAGCTTTCTTT,CASSENGRVITEAFF
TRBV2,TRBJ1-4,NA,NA,TGTGCCAGCAGTCCGACCGGGACACGCCAAAATGAAAAACTGTTTTTT,CASSPTGTRQNEKLFF
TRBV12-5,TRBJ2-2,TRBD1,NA,TGTGCTAGTGGTTCCGACCCAGGACAGGGGGCCGGGGAGCTGTTTTTT,CASGSDPGQGAGELFF
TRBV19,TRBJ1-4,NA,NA,TGTGCCAGTAGGACGGGTGAAAAACTGTTTTTT,CASRTGEKLFF
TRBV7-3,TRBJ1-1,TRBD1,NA,TGTGCCAGCAGCCCTTATCAGGGGGTTGGGACTGAAGCTTTCTTT,CASSPYQGVGTEAFF
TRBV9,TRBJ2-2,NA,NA,TGTGCCAGCAGCTCCCACACCCACACCGGGGAGCTGTTTTTT,CASSSHTHTGELFF
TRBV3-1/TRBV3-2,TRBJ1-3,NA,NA,TGTGCCAGCAGCGCCCGACAGGTCTCTGGAAACACCATATATTTT,CASSARQVSGNTIYF
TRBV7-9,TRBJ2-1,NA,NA,TGTGCCAGCAGCTTAGGGCAGAACAATGAGCAGTTCTTC,CASSLGQNNEQFF
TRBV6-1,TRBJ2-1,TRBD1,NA,TGTGCCAGCAGCCCGGGACAGATCAATGAGCAGTTCTTC,CASSPGQINEQFF
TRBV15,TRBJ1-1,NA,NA,TGTGCCACCAGCAGAGAGGACAGGAACACTGAAGCTTTCTTT,CATSREDRNTEAFF
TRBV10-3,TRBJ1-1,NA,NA,TGTGCCATCAGTGAGGAAGAGGAGTCTGAAGCTTTCTTT,CAISEEEESEAFF
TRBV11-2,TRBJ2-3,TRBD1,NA,TGTGCCAGCAGCTTGGACAGGGCAAATACGCAGTATTTT,CASSLDRANTQYF
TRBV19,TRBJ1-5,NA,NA,TGTGCCAGTAGTGTCCGGGGGGCCCGGAGAGACTATAGCAATCAGCCCCAGCATTTT,CASSVRGARRDYSNQPQHF
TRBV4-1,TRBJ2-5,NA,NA,TGCGCCAGCAGCCAAGAGGGGGGTCAAGAGACCCAGTACTTC,CASSQEGGQETQYF
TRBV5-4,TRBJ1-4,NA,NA,TGTGCCAGCAGCCCTCGTCCGACAGCCGTTAATGAAAAACTGTTTTTT,CASSPRPTAVNEKLFF
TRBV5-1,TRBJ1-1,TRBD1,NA,TGCGCCAGCCGGAGGGACAGGCGCGGGGGAAATATGAACACTGAAGCTTTCTTT,CASRRDRRGGNMNTEAFF
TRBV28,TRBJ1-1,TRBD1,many,TGTGCCAGCAGTTTTACAGGGGGGAACACTGAAGCTTTCTTT,CASSFTGGNTEAFF
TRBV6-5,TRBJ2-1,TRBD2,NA,TGTGCCAGTTGTAGCGGGGGGGCCGGTAAGAATGAGCAGTTCTTC,CASCSGGAGKNEQFF
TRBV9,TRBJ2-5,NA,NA,TGTGCCAGCAGCGTAGCCGGCCAAGAGACCCAGTACTTC,CASSVAGQETQYF
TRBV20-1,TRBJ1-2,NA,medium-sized,TGCAGTGCTAGAGTTTGGGCTGGCTACACCTTC,CSARVWAGYTF
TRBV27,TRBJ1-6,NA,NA,TGTGCCAGCAGTAGGGACATAAATAATTCACCCCTCCACTTT,CASSRDINNSPLHF
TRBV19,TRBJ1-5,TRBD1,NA,TGTGCCAGTAGTATAAGCGGACAGGGGGCGCGTTTACAGCCCCAGCATTTT,CASSISGQGARLQPQHF
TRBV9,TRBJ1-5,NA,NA,TGTGCCAGCAGCGGACATGGCGGGGTCCGGCATTTT,CASSGHGGVRHF